This T cell receptor beta chain was retrieved from a study of cytomegalovirus exposure and HLA in healthy donors (dated by TCRdb to about 2017). In the study overall: In an earlier analysis of around 540 of the donors, about 270 Gb of sequence data and 90 million to 130 million unique TCR beta sequences from some 170 million T cells were reported. Approximately 330 gigabases of sequencing data and approximately 91 million unique TCR sequences made up an early release that covered around 640 HLA-typed donors. Of the roughly 400 genotyped donors, approximately 82% fell in the genetic ancestry cluster associated with self-reported Caucasian donors. The study aimed to test whether signatures of past pathogen exposure could be identified by cataloging public T cell receptors. Using immunosequencing, the study profiled T cell repertoires from fewer than 700 subjects and related those repertoires to cytomegalovirus serostatus. In addition to the first cohort of several hundred subjects, a separate validation cohort of under 150 different subjects was used. The study combined high-throughput TCR immunosequencing, statistical association of individual TCRs with disease status, and machine learning to predict cytomegalovirus infection status. In a later analysis, previously published TCR beta repertoires from about 670 donors were re-analyzed and high-resolution HLA genotyping was added so that TCR occurrence patterns could be studied. Rather than drawing on any new phenotypic data, the later analysis identified candidate immune exposures from TCR beta sequences and the way those sequences occurred across donors. An earlier analysis of 587 of the donors used high-throughput TCR beta sequencing to judge whether each TCR beta V gene segment behaved as functional or pseudogenic. Donor age, sex, ethnicity and CMV serostatus were collected together with the repertoire data. In a later genetic analysis, genome-wide SNP genotypes for about 65% of the roughly 700 donors were used, and that subset was treated as a discovery cohort. All discovery cohort repertoires had been generated on a single sequencing platform. Both class I and class II loci were covered by HLA typing, at four-digit resolution. Typing coverage differed by locus: A, B, C, DRB1 and DQB1 were typed in about 629-640 donors, DQA1 in roughly 500, DPA1 in roughly 590, and DPB1 in 450 to 480. Roughly five DR-DQ haplotypes were handled as single units for association and clustering, since linkage in the cohort was strong. On average, roughly 200,000 unique TCR beta nucleotide sequences were sequenced per donor among 300 to 500 genotyped donors of the cohort, with around 19% of those sequences being non-productive. Results and caveats for the whole study, not just this receptor: A later analysis found that HLA-associated TCR beta chains were more clonally expanded and had lower generation probabilities than equally common non-associated chains. The presence/absence analyses assumed that sequencing depth was roughly uniform across donors, and that assumption may not be true. It was suggested by the authors that the approach could potentially be generalized to other disease states and immunological phenotypes. In an earlier analysis of about 540 of the donors, most TCR beta V segments were observed in productive rearrangements about 87% or about 30% of the time, broadly matching IMGT annotations. Because the 87-base-pair reads could not distinguish some IMGT-functional V segments, including TRBV6-2 and TRBV6-3, those segments were excluded. A later analysis associated 15,000 or so TCR beta sequences with specific HLA alleles at a false discovery rate of 0.05. The sequencing pipeline was judged likely to have produced a cluster of highly shared sequence variants as a technical artifact. Strong co-occurrence of HLA alleles, especially DR and DQ, made assigning TCR associations to individual alleles difficult. Three of the identified cytomegalovirus-associated TCR beta chains were confirmed in vitro to be specific for cytomegalovirus antigens. Compared with the 666-donor mean, donors in an Asian-associated ancestry cluster had fewer N-insertions in productive TCRs, according to a later genetic analysis. In a later genetic analysis, a missense DCLRE1C variant was associated with V-gene and J-gene trimming of TCR beta chains, and the association was replicated in an independent cohort. In a later analysis, most CMV-associated TCR beta chains were found to appear HLA-restricted, with HLA associations seemingly driven largely by CMV exposure. The only immune exposure information available for the cohort was CMV serostatus. Because counts were too low, fewer than 20 rarely observed V segments, including chromosome 9 orphons, were excluded from the earlier analysis of some 540 of the donors. A later analysis reported that several top co-occurrence clusters appeared linked to parvovirus B19, influenza, CMV and Epstein-Barr virus. Correlated functional status among segregating V segments might be attributable to linkage disequilibrium, but an unknown experimental factor could not be ruled out. Because some donors lacked HLA typing at each locus, the association tests relied only on the typed subset. Most TCR sequences were seen in very few donors, while some public TCRs were found in many individuals. In a later analysis, the rate of TCR association differed among HLA loci, with DRB1 alleles having the most associated TCRs and HLA-C alleles having the fewest. In the study, around 160 TCR beta chains were listed as associated with cytomegalovirus. The classifier was reported to diagnose cytomegalovirus status with high specificity and sensitivity in both the original cohort and the validation cohort. The cohort was sequenced for TCR beta chains only, and without alpha or paired-chain data the features that could be detected were limited. A further reported finding was that TCR beta sequences accurately predicted the HLA-A and HLA-B alleles for most subjects in the first cohort.

Library construction relied on the immunoSEQ multiplex PCR assay. The multiplex PCR relied on a mix of 60 forward primers for TCR Vbeta segments and 13 reverse primers for TCR Jbeta segments. The CDR3 region of rearranged TCR beta genes was amplified from genomic DNA with a multiplex PCR assay. Amplified TCR beta libraries were sequenced as 87-base-pair reads on the Illumina HiSeq System. For the original study's pipeline: Across the 600 to 700 repertoires, a later analysis counted tens of millions of unique TCR beta chains, around 11 million of which were shared by at least two donors. Raw reads were error-corrected and collapsed into unique sequences with a nearest-neighbor algorithm that merged closely related sequences to remove PCR and sequencing errors. V, D and J gene segments were assigned by aligning CDR3 sequences to IMGT reference sequences. For a sequence to be retained, at least a six-nucleotide match to both a V gene segment and a J gene segment was required. A rearrangement was called productive if the CDR3 had no stop codons and remained in frame with V and J, and every other rearrangement was called non-productive. Following IMGT convention, CDR3 was defined as the stretch from the second conserved V-encoded cysteine to the conserved J-encoded phenylalanine. The earlier analysis of 550 to 650 of the donors excluded any sequence lacking an unambiguous match to a single V gene segment. In an earlier analysis of some 590 of the donors, a V segment was called functional when productive rearrangements were above 56.7%, and segregating when the standard deviation between donors exceeded 5%. To diagnose cytomegalovirus status from the catalog of TCR beta chain sequences, a statistical classification framework was built. V and J gene assignment, in a later analysis, came from comparing TCR nucleotide sequences with IMGT/GENE-DB human TR gene sequences. Using the TCRdist pipeline, a later analysis assigned CDR3 sequences along with most-parsimonious VDJ recombination scenarios. In a later analysis, every TCR beta chain was defined by the combination of its CDR3 amino acid sequence and its V-gene family, and reads without a unique V-gene family were dropped. As a way to deal with suspected cross-contamination and a sequencing artifact, a later analysis dropped 640 or so nucleotide sequences that were highly shared and had low generation probability. For each public chain, a later analysis derived a clonal expansion index from normalized ranks of inferred template counts within each repertoire. In a later analysis, generation probabilities were computed using a VDJ recombination model fitted to out-of-frame rearrangements, and the results were checked against IGoR. In a later analysis, hypergeometric tests were used to score TCR-TCR, TCR-HLA and TCR-CMV co-occurrence, with a repertoire-size bias correction applied to TCR pairs. To estimate false discovery rates, a later analysis permuted the HLA or CMV assignments 20 times. In a later analysis, co-occurring TCRs were grouped using DBSCAN, with TCRdist sequence similarity added in when clustering inside HLA-allele-positive subsets. Co-occurrence clustering excluded repertoires with fewer than 30,000 or more than 120,000 public chains, plus five with anomalous nucleotide sharing. The table comes from immuneACCESS by way of TCRdb, which keeps in-frame sequences with V and J called. Part of the clones is missing from these tables; in studies checked, under half for an unresolved V gene and the rest for unknown reasons. Clone size and the V and J calls come from that table; the DNA yielded D and trimming. The sample table lists about 200,000 clones, about four fifths of them with a count of one. The ten largest clonotypes hold around 1.4% of the sample.

To note about this clone: Its antigen is unknown. No much larger clone exists at a distance of one base, and base qualities are not known.

V was cut back by 4 bases and J by 3 bases, leaving a gap of 9 bases between them. The CDR3 covers 14 residues, taking in both the cysteine and the phenylalanine. Left in the record is the CDR3 DNA by itself, 42 bases read in frame from the first base. In total, approximately 700 healthy bone marrow donors made up the cohort. At the time of sampling, every cohort member was nominally healthy, though immune exposures that went unrecorded were likely present. The donor tested CMV seropositive and was one of the 289 seropositive cohort members. Every donor gave a peripheral blood sample, and the peripheral blood mononuclear cells from that sample were used for TCR beta sequencing. Genomic DNA extraction from the blood cell samples was performed with the Qiagen DNeasy Blood Extraction Kit.

The specimen sequenced was PBMCs. The receptor was isolated from a girl aged 10-17 years in good health and CMV-seropositive. The rearrangement combines TRBV23-1 with TRBJ1-4; the D gene cannot be named for sure. TRBV23-1 is noted as an ORF with a role that remains uncertain. The CDR3 region reads CASSPRISNEKLFF. The nucleotide sequence reads TGCGCCAGCAGTCCGAGAATCTCTAATGAAAAACTGTTTTTT.